Below are 28 T cell receptor beta chains sequenced from a single sample in a study of T cells after posttransplantation cyclophosphamide. Controls had myeloablative marrow grafts with methotrexate and calcineurin inhibitor, sampled at 1 year. Produced via immunoSEQ multiplex PCR; TCRdb's table is partial and in-frame only. The sample gives about 16,000 clones, around 90% of which show up once; approximately 3.5% is in the top ten. The starting material was PBMCs, obtained after an allogeneic stem cell transplant with a calcineurin inhibitor and methotrexate. The receptors stem from a male patient aged 50 to 59 who received an allogeneic stem cell transplant from an unrelated donor, was CMV-positive, and had chronic GVHD only. Some T cells could come from the graft donor.

V gene TRBV28 combines with J gene TRBJ1-5, with 8 positions matching TRBD1. With V trimmed by 6 bases and J by 0 bases, 7 bases remained unmatched. This CDR3 has 16 amino acids. Germline V gene data show CDR1 as MDHEN and CDR2 as SYDVKM. The CDR3 DNA sequence: TGTGCCAGCAGCCCTAGGACAGGGACTAGCAATCAGCCCCAGCATTTT. Its translation is CASSPRTGTSNQPQHF. The complete variable domain, with remaining parts taken from reference TRBV28 and TRBJ1-5, reads DVKVTQSSRYLVKRTGEKVFLECVQDMDHENMFWYRQDPGLGLRLIYFSYDVKMKEKGDIPEGYSVSREKKERFSLILESASTNQTSMYLCASSPRTGTSNQPQHFGDGTRLSIL.

This clone was detected only a few times. CDR3: CASRGGLAGERLDYEQYF. Written as DNA, the CDR3 is TGTGCCAGTAGAGGCGGACTAGCGGGAGAGAGGTTGGATTACGAGCAGTACTTC. The V gene is TRBV19, the J gene TRBJ2-7; 13 bases are a match to TRBD2. Germline values: CDR1 LNHDA, CDR2 SQIVND (reference sequence). Trimming took 6 bases from V and 4 from J; bases not matched to a gene: 15. The CDR3 consists of 18 residues.

A few counts support this clone. This chain connects TRBV10-3 to TRBJ2-7; TRBD2 is a possible D gene (7 bases). The V and J ends lost 6 bases and 5 bases respectively, with 14 bases between them. Per germline, CDR1 ENHRY and CDR2 SYGVKD. This CDR3 comprises 13 residues. The CDR3 loop reads CAIRNREGNEQYF. CDR3 DNA sequence: TGTGCCATCAGAAACAGGGAGGGGAACGAGCAGTACTTC.

This chain uses TRBV5-4 with TRBJ2-1, with D uncertain. CDR1 is SGHNT, CDR2 YYREEE, per germline (reference sequence). The V and J ends lost 7 bases and 10 bases respectively, with 21 bases between them. The CDR3 is 14 amino acids. CDR3 DNA: TGTGCCAGCCGCGACCAGGTCGGCCCAACCGAGCAGTTCTTC. Translated: CASRDQVGPTEQFF.

The CDR3 coding sequence is TGCGCCAGCAGCTCCTCCTCTTCTAGCGGTTTGAACACCGGGGAGCTGTTTTTT. Translation: CASSSSSSSGLNTGELFF. The rearrangement joins TRBV5-1 to TRBJ2-2; 7 nucleotides match TRBD2. V was clipped by 3 bases and J by 1 base; unmatched bases: 12. Germline CDR1 is SGHRS and CDR2 is YFSETQ. The CDR3 totals 18 residues.

The table lists this clone with a count of one. V gene TRBV9 combines with J gene TRBJ2-1, with 7 bases matching TRBD1. Trimming removed 3 bases from V and 7 bases from J; junction bases left unmatched: 4. Germline CDR1 is SGDLS and CDR2 is YYNGEE. The CDR3 sequence is 13 residues long. The CDR3, as DNA: TGTGCCAGCAGCGGTGAGGGGGCGAATGAGCAGTTCTTC. Residues: CASSGEGANEQFF.

The V gene is TRBV9, the J gene TRBJ2-1; D uncertain. In germline, CDR1 is SGDLS, CDR2 YYNGEE. This CDR3 has 16 amino acids. Trimming removed 3 bases from V and 3 bases from J, with 16 bases in between. The CDR3 region has the DNA TGTGCCAGCAGCGGAAAGGCGGAATCCGGCTACAATGAGCAGTTCTTC. Translated, it gives CASSGKAESGYNEQFF.

This sequence joins TRBV19 and TRBJ1-5, with 10 bases lining up with TRBD1. This CDR3 has 15 amino acids. J gave up 5 bases and V 2 bases, and 3 bases lay outside the gene matches. CDR1 LNHDA and CDR2 SQIVND come from the germline V gene (reference sequence). CDR3 sequence reads: CASSIMGTGDQPQHF. The CDR3, as DNA: TGTGCCAGTAGTATAATGGGGACAGGGGATCAGCCCCAGCATTTT.

V and J are TRBV28 and TRBJ2-5, with D perhaps matching TRBD1 (5 bases). The end of the DNA aligns better with TRBJ2-7, so the J call may be wrong. CDR1 and CDR2 (germline): MDHEN, SYDVKM. The CDR3 runs 15 residues. The CDR3 region has the DNA TGTGCCAGCAGTTCTGTAGGACAATCCTCCTACGAGCAGTACTTC. Amino acid sequence: CASSSVGQSSYEQYF.

The CDR3 region is CASRRDSVNTEAFF. The CDR3 DNA follows: TGTGCCAGCAGAAGGGACAGCGTGAACACTGAAGCTTTCTTT. V is TRBV2 and J is TRBJ1-1, with 7 nucleotides matching TRBD1. CDR1 is SNHLY and CDR2 is FYNNEI in the germline V gene. Trimming cost V 6 bases and J 0 bases; bases outside gene matches: 4. The CDR3 consists of 14 residues.

The V and J genes are TRBV9 and TRBJ1-4, with D possibly matching TRBD1 (5 bases). Between the trimmed V and J ends, which lost 1 base and 7 bases, there was a span of 14 bases. The CDR3 runs to 15 residues. Per the germline V gene, CDR1 is SGDLS and CDR2 is YYNGEE. The CDR3 DNA sequence: TGTGCCAGCAGCGTAATCCCCTCGGGGGGTGAAAAACTGTTTTTT. Translation: CASSVIPSGGEKLFF. Combining the CDR3 with reference TRBV9 and TRBJ1-4 gives the whole variable domain DSGVTQTPKHLITATGQRVTLRCSPRSGDLSVYWYQQSLDQGLQFLIQYYNGEERAKGNILERFSAQQFPDLHSELNLSSLELGDSALYFCASSVIPSGGEKLFFGSGTQLSVL.

J is TRBJ1-5 and V is TRBV28; TRBD1 matches at 9 bases. This CDR3 spans 17 amino acids. Germline CDR1 MDHEN, CDR2 SYDVKM. V trimming: 5 bases; J trimming: 7 bases; junction bases outside the gene matches: 15. The CDR3 region has the DNA TGTGCCAGCAGTGTCCCGGGACAGGGCCTCGGTAAGCAGCCCCAGCATTTT. It encodes CASSVPGQGLGKQPQHF.

Only one count was recorded for this clone. J is TRBJ2-1 and V is TRBV6-5, with TRBD1 matching over 8 bases. After removal of 2 bases from V and 10 bases from J, the junction contained 4 bases not matched to a gene. CDR1 is MNHEY, CDR2 SVGAGI, per germline. The CDR3 loop spans 13 amino acids. DNA for the CDR3: TGTGCCAGCAGTTACCAGGACAGGGCCGAGCAGTTCTTC. The encoded protein is CASSYQDRAEQFF.

The chain is built from TRBV27 and TRBJ1-5; D not certain. CDR3 size: 14 residues. The germline CDR1 and CDR2 sequences are MNHEY and SMNVEV (reference sequence). V dropped 6 bases and J dropped 2 bases, with 11 bases sitting between them. The CDR3 region is CASSVRAGNQPQHF. CDR3 DNA sequence: TGTGCCAGCAGCGTGAGGGCCGGCAATCAGCCCCAGCATTTT.

The genes are TRBV20-1 and TRBJ2-3; D is unclear. Trimming removed 6 bases from V and 8 bases from J, with 9 bases in between. CDR1 is DFQATT and CDR2 is SNEGSKA in the germline V gene (reference sequence). The CDR3 runs 10 residues. CDR3 coding DNA: TGCAGTGCCTCTCTCCCTACGCAGTATTTT. This translates into CSASLPTQYF.

This chain uses TRBV6-1 with TRBJ2-1; 10 positions match TRBD2. CDR3 length: 14 residues. CDR1 is MNHNS and CDR2 is SASEGT in the germline V gene. V gave up 5 bases and J gave up 7 bases; unmatched junction bases: 5. The CDR3 DNA reads as TGTGCCAGCAGTAAGCGGGGGGGCCAGAATGAGCAGTTCTTC. Translation gives CASSKRGGQNEQFF.

This chain joins TRBV7-8 and TRBJ2-5; 9 nucleotides line up with TRBD1. The junction had 4 bases not matched to a gene; V was cut back by 6 bases and J by 5 bases. The CDR3 runs 13 residues. Germline CDR1 and CDR2: SGHVS and FQNEAQ. The CDR3 DNA follows: TGTGCCAGCAGGGACAGGGGTGGTGAGACCCAGTACTTC. Protein: CASRDRGGETQYF.

V and J are TRBV4-2 and TRBJ2-5, with 8 nucleotides matching TRBD2. Trimming cost V 1 base and J 4 bases; bases outside gene matches: 5. This CDR3 contains 15 residues. The germline V gene has CDR1 LGHNA and CDR2 YNFKEQ. CDR3 nucleotide sequence: TGTGCCAGCAGCCAAGGTCCGGGGGGGGCAGAGACCCAGTACTTC. Translating it yields CASSQGPGGAETQYF.

V usage is TRBV5-1 and J usage is TRBJ1-1; TRBD1 matches at 7 bases. V gave up 4 bases and J gave up 0 bases; unmatched junction bases: 9. Germline V lookup: CDR1 SGHRS, CDR2 YFSETQ. The CDR3 totals 16 residues. The CDR3 nucleotides read TGCGCCAGCAGCCCGAGGGACAGCTACATGAACACTGAAGCTTTCTTT. It translates to CASSPRDSYMNTEAFF.

This clone was counted only a few times. The rearrangement links TRBV6-5 to TRBJ2-7, with TRBD2 identical over 8 bases. Germline loops: CDR1 MNHEY, CDR2 SVGAGI. J lost 3 bases, V lost 4 bases, and 11 bases had no gene match. This CDR3 has 16 amino acids. The CDR3 protein is CASSSHGGGVFYEQYF. CDR3 DNA: TGTGCCAGCAGTTCCCACGGGGGGGGCGTCTTCTACGAGCAGTACTTC.

The chain is built from TRBV10-2 and TRBJ1-1, with D unresolved. The CDR3 has 15 amino acids. Germline loops: CDR1 WSHSY, CDR2 SAAADI. Trimming took off 3 bases at V and 6 bases at J, with 17 bases between the two ends. In DNA form, the CDR3 reads TGCGCCAGCAGTGAACCCCGGGAGGTTGGGTCTGAAGCTTTCTTT. This translates into CASSEPREVGSEAFF.

On this clone: One junction end does not reproduce the germline sequence, and a read error may be involved. The V and J genes are TRBV7-7 and TRBJ2-5, with TRBD2 matching over 7 bases. The CDR3 is 14 amino acids. Germline assignment: CDR1 SSHAT and CDR2 FNYEAQ (reference sequence). CDR3 in amino acids: CASSEGRGKETQYF. The CDR3 coding sequence is TGTGCTAGCAGTGAGGGGCGGGGGAAAGAGACCCAGTACTTC.

The J gene is TRBJ2-7, the V gene TRBV19; 8 positions agree with TRBD1. This CDR3 spans 15 amino acids. CDR1 and CDR2 from the germline V gene are LNHDA and SQIVND (reference sequence). V shed 3 bases, J shed 3 bases, and the junction held 7 bases outside the gene matches. The CDR3 loop is CASSIREDRVYEQYF. CDR3 in DNA: TGTGCCAGTAGTATTCGTGAGGACAGGGTCTACGAGCAGTACTTC.

The chain recombines TRBV7-9 with TRBJ1-5; 12 positions agree with TRBD1. J was trimmed by 7 bases and V by 4 bases; bases with no gene match: 2. CDR3 length equals 14 residues. Germline V lookup: CDR1 SEHNR, CDR2 FQNEAQ (reference sequence). CDR3 residues: CASSSGTGGQPQHF. The DNA for the CDR3 is TGTGCCAGCAGCTCCGGGACAGGGGGCCAGCCCCAGCATTTT.

This clone showed up just once. This chain connects TRBV5-4 to TRBJ2-7; D remains unclear. V lost 0 bases and J lost 6, with 7 bases in between. The germline CDR1 and CDR2 sequences are SGHNT and YYREEE (reference sequence). The CDR3 consists of 12 residues. CDR3 nucleotide sequence: TGTGCCAGCAGCTTGGTACCGGGCGAGCAGTACTTC. Its protein is CASSLVPGEQYF.

CDR3 protein: CASSASGRFNNEQFF. In nucleotides, the CDR3 is TGTGCCAGCAGCGCGAGCGGGAGGTTCAACAATGAGCAGTTCTTC. This chain connects TRBV7-9 to TRBJ2-1; 9 nucleotides line up with TRBD2. The V segment lost 5 bases and the J segment 5 bases; nucleotides outside the gene matches: 7. Per the germline V gene, CDR1 is SEHNR and CDR2 is FQNEAQ (reference sequence). The length of the CDR3 is 15 residues.

This clone was seen a few times. The chain joins TRBV19 to TRBJ1-1; D not certain. CDR1 LNHDA and CDR2 SQIVND come from the germline V gene (reference sequence). The CDR3 covers 14 residues. Between the trimmed V and J ends, which lost 7 bases and 1 base, there was a span of 13 bases. The CDR3 loop reads CASMEGLANTEAFF. The CDR3 DNA reads TGTGCCAGTATGGAGGGCTTGGCGAACACTGAAGCTTTCTTT.

The chain joins TRBV18 to TRBJ2-7; 15 bases align to TRBD2. Germline V gene sequence: CDR1 KGHSH, CDR2 LQKENI. This CDR3 is 17 amino acids long. V lost 3 bases, J lost 1 base, and 4 bases stayed unmatched. The DNA of the CDR3 is TGTGCCAGCTCACCCCCGGGACTAGCGGGAGGTTCCTACGAGCAGTACTTC. It codes for CASSPPGLAGGSYEQYF.